This T cell receptor (beta chain) was sequenced in a study of blood T cell repertoires in COVID-19. Per the authors' pipeline: By means of reference gene primer amplification, nucleated cell counts were estimated. The protocol was immunoSEQ multiplex PCR, while the TCRdb copy is restricted to in-frame clones and leaves out a portion. From that table come the V and J calls and clone size; the DNA was used to work out D and trimming. The sample includes 70,000 to 75,000 clones, about 92% of them seen just once. Germline CDR1 reads SGHRS; CDR2 reads YFSETQ. V was shortened by 2 bases and J by 7 bases, with 7 bases between the two germline ends. The CDR3 is made up of 13 amino acids.

This receptor was obtained from a human donor in a cohort sampled during active COVID-19. The chain couples TRBV5-1 to TRBJ1-6; D unclear. The sample taken for sequencing was peripheral blood. For the CDR3, the DNA is TGCGCCAGCAGCTTTAATGAGAATTCACCCCTCCACTTT. Translation gives CASSFNENSPLHF.